This paragraph covers one T cell receptor (beta chain) sequence. CDR1 MDHEN and CDR2 SYDVKM come from the germline V gene. The ends were cut back, 5 bases at V and 2 bases at J, with 24 bases in the middle. CDR3 length equals 18 residues. Sequencing used immunoSEQ multiplex PCR; TCRdb keeps in-frame clones, though not all of them. The repertoire holds about 24,000 clones, roughly 85% seen once, with about 8% in the top ten. This sample was included in a study of T cell changes during pregnancy in multiple sclerosis. The TCR comes from a female donor in good health, enrolled as a control in a pregnancy study. This chain connects TRBV28 to TRBJ1-2; maybe TRBD1 (6 bases). The starting material was CD8+ T cells from peripheral blood mononuclear cells, obtained in the first trimester of pregnancy. The CDR3 DNA reads as TGTGCCAGCAGTACCACCACCGTCCGGGACACAAAGAACTATGGCTACACCTTC. It codes for CASSTTTVRDTKNYGYTF.